A single sample is the source of the 32 T cell receptor beta chains below, sequenced in a study of blood T cell repertoires in COVID-19. Measured with immunoSEQ multiplex PCR; TCRdb has only the in-frame clones, and not every one. In the table there are tens of thousands of clones, 80% to 90% of which are singletons. Sequenced sample: peripheral blood. The receptors originated from a woman aged 55-75 years with acute or convalescent COVID-19.

The CDR3 reads CATSAIEGSRNQPQHF. The DNA of the CDR3 is TGTGCCACCAGCGCCATTGAGGGCAGCCGCAATCAGCCCCAGCATTTT. The V and J genes are TRBV15 and TRBJ1-5; D not resolved. In germline, CDR1 is LNHNV, CDR2 YYDKDF (reference sequence). V shed 5 bases and J shed 2 bases, with 16 bases lying between them. This CDR3 contains 16 residues.

The chain joins TRBV18 to TRBJ1-4, with no clear D. Germline CDR1 and CDR2: KGHSH and LQKENI. V was clipped by 0 bases and J by 3 bases, with 11 bases between them. This CDR3 is 16 amino acids long. The CDR3 protein is CASSPPDRLANEKLFF. CDR3 nucleotide sequence: TGTGCCAGCTCACCACCCGACCGGCTAGCTAATGAAAAACTGTTTTTT.

The V and J genes are TRBV5-1 and TRBJ1-4; D gene ambiguous. Trimming stripped 1 base from V and 2 bases from J, with 15 bases between. The CDR3 consists of 17 residues. CDR1 and CDR2 (germline): SGHRS, YFSETQ. In DNA form, the CDR3 reads TGCGCCAGCAGCTTGTCTTATGGTGACACGACTAATGAAAAACTGTTTTTT. Translating gives CASSLSYGDTTNEKLFF.

The sample holds a few counts of this clone. The chain combines TRBV5-5 with TRBJ2-7; 11 nucleotides match TRBD1. In germline, CDR1 is SGHKS, CDR2 YYEKEE (reference sequence). V gave up 4 bases and J gave up 4 bases; unmatched junction bases: 4. This CDR3 comprises 14 residues. The CDR3 sequence is CASSRGQGVYEQYF. For the CDR3, the DNA is TGTGCCAGCAGCCGGGGACAGGGGGTATACGAGCAGTACTTC.

The chain has TRBV4-1 and TRBJ2-1; TRBD2 matches at 9 bases. With 0 bases clipped from V and 7 bases from J, the junction kept 7 bases outside the gene matches. CDR3 length: 16 residues. Germline lookup yields CDR1 MGHRA and CDR2 YSYEKL. For the CDR3, the DNA is TGCGCCAGCAGCCAAGATCTGGGGCTAGCGGGGAATGAGCAGTTCTTC. It codes for CASSQDLGLAGNEQFF.

The chain has TRBV27 and TRBJ1-1; maybe TRBD1 (5 bases). From germline, CDR1 is MNHEY and CDR2 SMNVEV (reference sequence). The length of the CDR3 is 14 residues. The V and J ends lost 5 bases and 1 base respectively, with 11 bases between them. The chain's CDR3 is CASSLGLTNTEAFF. CDR3 in DNA: TGTGCCAGCAGTCTGGGACTTACGAACACTGAAGCTTTCTTT.

J is TRBJ2-1 and V is TRBV21-1; the table's D call TRBD2 went unverified against the DNA. TRBV21-1 is noted as a pseudogene. This CDR3 contains 16 residues. In DNA form, the CDR3 reads TGTGCCAGCAGCAAAGGATGCCCTAGCTTCGACAATGAGCAGTTCTTC. Its protein is CASSKGCPSFDNEQFF.

This chain uses TRBV9 with TRBJ1-2; maybe TRBD1 (6 bases). V gave up 0 bases and J gave up 8 bases, with 11 bases separating them. The CDR3 extends over 13 amino acids. Germline V gene lookup returns CDR1 SGDLS and CDR2 YYNGEE. CDR3: CASSVAGGRGYTF. In nucleotides, the CDR3 is TGTGCCAGCAGCGTAGCGGGGGGCCGGGGCTACACCTTC.

The rearrangement links TRBV23-1 to TRBJ1-5, with D perhaps TRBD1 (5 bases). TRBV23-1 is an ORF, and what it does is uncertain. Trimming left V 0 bases short and J 4 bases short, with 13 bases between. The CDR3 length is 16 residues. The CDR3: CASSQSFARENQPQHF. In DNA form, the CDR3 reads TGCGCCAGCAGTCAATCGTTCGCCAGGGAAAATCAGCCCCAGCATTTT.

This chain uses TRBV6-6 with TRBJ1-2; D unclear. CDR3 length: 16 amino acids. Germline assignment: CDR1 MNHNY and CDR2 SVGAGI (reference sequence). Trimming left V 2 bases short and J 7 bases short, with 20 bases between. CDR3 in DNA: TGTGCCAGCAGTTACCTGGATAGACTCACCAGCGGTGGCTACACCTTC. It encodes CASSYLDRLTSGGYTF.

This chain links TRBV27 with TRBJ2-7, with D unresolved. In germline, CDR1 is MNHEY, CDR2 SMNVEV (reference sequence). The germline V and J ends were trimmed by 2 bases and 1 base, with 6 bases remaining between them. The CDR3 length is 13 residues. The DNA of the CDR3 is TGTGCCAGCAGTTTAGCCGGGTCCTACGAGCAGTACTTC. Amino acid sequence: CASSLAGSYEQYF.

The chain carries TRBV5-1 and TRBJ2-7, with D perhaps TRBD2 (5 bases). The CDR3 covers 13 residues. Trimming pared 4 bases from V and 2 bases from J, leaving 10 bases between. The germline CDR1 and CDR2 sequences are SGHRS and YFSETQ. The CDR3 loop is CASSGGTTYEQYF. The CDR3 bases are TGCGCCAGCAGCGGAGGAACCACCTACGAGCAGTACTTC.

This clone was recorded only once. In DNA, the CDR3 is TGTGCCAGTAGTATGCCAGATATAGCCAAAAACATTCAGTACTTC. Translation gives CASSMPDIAKNIQYF. The chain links TRBV19 to TRBJ2-4, with D uncertain. Per the germline V gene, CDR1 is LNHDA and CDR2 is SQIVND (reference sequence). V lost 3 bases, J lost 0 bases, and 9 bases lay in between. CDR3 length equals 15 residues.

The table lists this clone with a count of one. The chain couples TRBV2 to TRBJ1-1; 7 bases are a match to TRBD1. V lost 7 bases to trimming and J lost 11 bases; unmatched junction nucleotides: 13. The CDR3 contains 13 residues. Germline CDR1 SNHLY, CDR2 FYNNEI. CDR3 region: CASIPGQYSSAFF. The CDR3, as DNA: TGTGCCAGCATTCCGGGACAGTATTCTAGTGCTTTCTTT.

This chain links TRBV2 with TRBJ1-1, with TRBD1 identical over 7 bases. V trimming: 6 bases; J trimming: 2 bases; junction bases outside the gene matches: 6. Looked up from germline, CDR1 is SNHLY and CDR2 is FYNNEI. There are 14 residues in the CDR3. The CDR3 DNA reads as TGTGCCAGCAGAGAGACAGGGATTAACACTGAAGCTTTCTTT. This gives the protein CASRETGINTEAFF. Looking up the rest from reference TRBV2 and TRBJ1-1 gives the full variable domain: EPEVTQTPSHQVTQMGQEVILRCVPISNHLYFYWYRQILGQKVEFLVSFYNNEISEKSEIFDDQFSVERPDGSNFTLKIRSTKLEDSAMYFCASRETGINTEAFFGQGTRLTVV.

The chain recombines TRBV5-5 with TRBJ2-7, with D maybe TRBD2 (5 bases). The germline gives CDR1 SGHKS, CDR2 YYEKEE (reference sequence). The length of the CDR3 is 14 residues. V gave up 2 bases and J gave up 2 bases, with 11 bases separating them. The CDR3 reads CASSFAPGTYEQYF. The CDR3, as DNA: TGTGCCAGCAGCTTTGCGCCGGGAACCTACGAGCAGTACTTC.

This clone occurred a few times. The chain recombines TRBV28 with TRBJ1-1, with 8 bases matching TRBD1. The CDR3 covers 16 residues. V dropped 3 bases and J dropped 1; count of bases not matched to a gene: 7. CDR1 MDHEN and CDR2 SYDVKM come from the germline V gene. The CDR3 bases are TGTGCCAGCAGTTTTCCCGGCAGGGGGCGGAACACTGAAGCTTTCTTT. This encodes CASSFPGRGRNTEAFF.

The chain uses TRBV12-3 or TRBV12-4 and TRBJ2-5; D perhaps matches TRBD1 (6 bases). Trimming took off 3 bases at V and 5 bases at J, with 10 bases between the two ends. This CDR3 is built from 13 residues. Written as DNA, the CDR3 is TGTGCCAGCAGTTTGTACAGGGCCGAGACCCAGTACTTC. It yields the protein CASSLYRAETQYF.

V and J are TRBV4-2 and TRBJ1-2; possibly TRBD1 for D (5 bases). V lost 0 bases to trimming and J lost 6 bases, with 20 bases between them. Germline CDR1 LGHNA, CDR2 YNFKEQ. The CDR3 consists of 17 residues. The DNA for the CDR3 is TGTGCCAGCAGCCAAGATGCTGTGGGAGTGGGGGGAGATGGCTACACCTTC. This sequence encodes CASSQDAVGVGGDGYTF.

V gene TRBV13 combines with J gene TRBJ1-3, with 8 bases that match TRBD1. There are 16 residues in the CDR3. With V trimmed by 5 bases and J by 4 bases, 10 bases remained unmatched. The germline V gene has CDR1 PRHDT and CDR2 FYEKMQ (reference sequence). CDR3 protein: CASSHSGGRRGNTIYF. As DNA, the CDR3 is TGTGCCAGCAGCCATTCAGGGGGCCGGAGGGGAAACACCATATATTTT.

J is TRBJ2-7 and V is TRBV24-1; perhaps TRBD2 as D (5 bases). Germline V gene lookup returns CDR1 KGHDR and CDR2 SFDVKD. V lost 3 bases and J 6 bases, leaving 11 bases between the germline ends. The length of the CDR3 is 13 residues. CDR3 region: CATSDPNGSEQYF. DNA for the CDR3: TGTGCCACCAGTGATCCCAATGGGAGCGAGCAGTACTTC.

The V and J genes are TRBV19 and TRBJ1-1, with D hard to call. Germline loops: CDR1 LNHDA, CDR2 SQIVND (reference sequence). Trimming removed 6 bases from V and 4 bases from J, with 18 bases in between. The CDR3 length is 15 residues. Here the CDR3 DNA reads TGTGCCAGTAGGACCTCGGGGTGGGGTGGCACTGAAGCTTTCTTT. This codes for CASRTSGWGGTEAFF. Full variable domain (outside the CDR3, taken from reference TRBV19 and TRBJ1-1): DGGITQSPKYLFRKEGQNVTLSCEQNLNHDAMYWYRQDPGQGLRLIYYSQIVNDFQKGDIAEGYSVSREKKESFPLTVTSAQKNPTAFYLCASRTSGWGGTEAFFGQGTRLTVV.

This clone was detected only once. CDR3 in amino acids: CASSKSRVVEPEAFF. The CDR3 bases are TGTGCCAGCAGCAAAAGTCGGGTGGTGGAGCCTGAAGCTTTCTTT. The chain links TRBV21-1 to TRBJ1-1. TRBV21-1 is a pseudogene locus. The CDR3 runs 15 residues.

This chain joins TRBV29-1 and TRBJ2-2; weak D call: TRBD2 (6 bases). Trimming stripped 4 bases from V and 7 bases from J, with 16 bases between. From germline, CDR1 is SQVTM and CDR2 ANQGSEA. The CDR3 has 14 residues. The CDR3 DNA is TGCAGCGTTGGCTTCGGAGGGAGTCACGGGGAGCTGTTTTTT. This encodes CSVGFGGSHGELFF.

This clone was detected only a few times. The chain joins TRBV18 to TRBJ1-1, with D perhaps matching TRBD1 (6 bases). The CDR3 has 16 amino acids. The germline CDR1 and CDR2 sequences are KGHSH and LQKENI. V was pared by 4 bases and J by 4 bases, with 19 bases between. The CDR3 nucleotides read TGTGCCAGCTCACTCCTACAGGGTCGGAAGAGCACTGAAGCTTTCTTT. Translating gives CASSLLQGRKSTEAFF.

The rearrangement links TRBV10-3 to TRBJ1-2, with 8 bases matching TRBD1. Germline-derived CDR1 and CDR2 are ENHRY and SYGVKD. The CDR3 contains 14 residues. The junction had 5 bases not matched to a gene; V was cut back by 5 bases and J by 3 bases. CDR3 sequence (DNA): TGTGCCATCAGTTCTTACAGGGGGGACTATGGCTACACCTTC. This gives the protein CAISSYRGDYGYTF.

This chain links TRBV13 with TRBJ2-7; 8 bases line up with TRBD1. V shed 8 bases, J shed 4 bases, and the junction held 4 bases outside the gene matches. The length of the CDR3 is 12 residues. Germline CDR1 reads PRHDT; CDR2 reads FYEKMQ (reference sequence). CDR3 region: CASGQGMYEQYF. In nucleotides, the CDR3 is TGTGCCAGCGGACAGGGAATGTACGAGCAGTACTTC.

V usage is TRBV5-8 and J usage is TRBJ2-6; D might be TRBD1 (6 bases). Trimming took off 6 bases at V and 3 bases at J, with 25 bases between the two ends. CDR1 is SGHTS and CDR2 is YDEGEE in the germline V gene. This CDR3 is built from 19 residues. CDR3 coding DNA: TGTGCCAGCAACGGAGCCCACCAGGGGTTAGCTATTGGGGCCAACGTCCTGACTTTC. Translated: CASNGAHQGLAIGANVLTF.

The chain recombines TRBV7-9 with TRBJ1-1; D is undetermined. The CDR3 is 14 residues long. Trimming removed 2 bases at V and 1 base at J, with 8 bases between. Germline V gene sequence: CDR1 SEHNR, CDR2 FQNEAQ (reference sequence). The CDR3 DNA reads as TGTGCCAGCAGCTTAAGTACATGGAACACTGAAGCTTTCTTT. This encodes CASSLSTWNTEAFF.

On this clone itself: The junction departs from germline at one end; a sequencing error may be responsible. The chain is built from TRBV2 and TRBJ1-5, with D perhaps matching TRBD1 (6 bases). CDR3 length equals 14 residues. The germline CDR1 and CDR2 sequences are SNHLY and FYNNEI. In DNA form, the CDR3 reads TGTGCCAGCAGTGAATTACAGGGAAATCAGGCCCAGCATTTT. Encoded protein: CASSELQGNQAQHF.

V usage is TRBV3-1 (or the pseudogene TRBV3-2) and J usage is TRBJ2-1; TRBD2 matches at 7 bases. The CDR3 loop spans 13 amino acids. The V gene end was trimmed by 3 bases and the J gene end by 12 bases; junction bases not matched to a gene: 8. Germline CDR1 and CDR2: LGHDT and YNNKEL (reference sequence). The CDR3 DNA sequence: TGTGCCAGCAGCCAGGGACTACGGGGCGGGCAGTTCTTC. Encoded protein: CASSQGLRGGQFF.

This clone showed up just a few times. This chain joins TRBV6-1 and TRBJ1-5; 8 positions match TRBD1. Trimming cost V 3 bases and J 7 bases; bases outside gene matches: 8. Germline CDR1 and CDR2: MNHNS and SASEGT. The CDR3 has 15 residues. The CDR3 region is CASSDIIRGLQPQHF. CDR3 bases: TGTGCCAGCAGTGACATCATCAGGGGGCTGCAGCCCCAGCATTTT.